This T cell receptor beta chain was identified during a study of siplizumab effects on memory and regulatory T cells. Whole-study results and caveats: It seemed that naive T cells were more diverse than memory cells and were major contributors to the alloresponse. Among sequences traceable to unstimulated CD4+ memory cells, alloreactive ones were significantly reduced by siplizumab. Of the proliferating CD4+ or CD8+ clones, roughly 80-96% lacked a naive or memory phenotype that could be assigned. Suppressive function of proliferating Tregs from siplizumab cultures was not confirmed.

Germline loops: CDR1 SGHRS, CDR2 YFSETQ. This CDR3 spans 13 amino acids. V was trimmed by 5 bases and J by 1 base, leaving 9 bases between them. In its sample, this clone was seen once. Its antigen is not known. The table came from immunoSEQ multiplex PCR; TCRdb's copy has only in-frame clones and leaves some out. The sample has around 100,000 clones; about nine tenths are singletons. The material sequenced was CD4+ T cells sorted from blood. This rearrangement joins TRBV5-1 to TRBJ1-1; the D is unclear. The receptor comes from a human donor in good health. The CDR3 region is CASRTDGNTEAFF. The CDR3 DNA sequence: TGCGCCAGCAGGACGGACGGGAACACTGAAGCTTTCTTT. Using reference TRBV5-1 and TRBJ1-1 for the parts outside the CDR3, the full variable domain is KAGVTQTPRYLIKTRGQQVTLSCSPISGHRSVSWYQQTPGQGLQFLFEYFSETQRNKGNFPGRFSGRQFSNSRSEMNVSTLELGDSALYLCASRTDGNTEAFFGQGTRLTVV.